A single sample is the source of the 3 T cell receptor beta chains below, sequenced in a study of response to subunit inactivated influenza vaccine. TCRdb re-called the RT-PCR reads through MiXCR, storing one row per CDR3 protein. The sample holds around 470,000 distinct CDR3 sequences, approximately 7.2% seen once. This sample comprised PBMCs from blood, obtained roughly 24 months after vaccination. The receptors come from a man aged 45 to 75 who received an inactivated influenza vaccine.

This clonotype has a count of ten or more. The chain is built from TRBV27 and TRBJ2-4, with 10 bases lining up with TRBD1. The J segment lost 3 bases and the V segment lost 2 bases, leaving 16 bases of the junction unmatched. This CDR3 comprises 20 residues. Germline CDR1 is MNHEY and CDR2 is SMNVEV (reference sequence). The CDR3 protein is CASSLGPGQGFSADKNIQYF. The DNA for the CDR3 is TGTGCCAGCAGTTTAGGCCCGGGACAGGGGTTTTCGGCGGACAAAAACATTCAGTACTTC.

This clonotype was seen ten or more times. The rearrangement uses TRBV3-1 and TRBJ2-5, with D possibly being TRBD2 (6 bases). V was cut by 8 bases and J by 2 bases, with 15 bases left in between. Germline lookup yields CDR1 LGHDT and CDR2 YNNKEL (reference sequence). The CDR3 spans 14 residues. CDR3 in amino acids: CASRERARQETQYF. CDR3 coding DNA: TGTGCCAGCCGAGAGCGGGCCCGACAAGAGACCCAGTACTTC.

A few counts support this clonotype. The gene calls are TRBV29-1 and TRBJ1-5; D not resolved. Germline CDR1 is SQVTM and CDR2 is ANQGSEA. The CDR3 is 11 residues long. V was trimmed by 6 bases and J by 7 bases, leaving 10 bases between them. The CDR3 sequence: CSVGEGQPQHF. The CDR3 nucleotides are TGCAGCGTCGGAGAAGGGCAGCCCCAGCATTTT.